Included here is one T cell receptor (beta chain) sequence, with context. As yet, its antigen is unknown. This specimen belongs to a study of T-cell memory formation after mild COVID-19. TCRdb re-derived calls from the 5' RACE reads in MiXCR, one entry per CDR3 protein. The sample consists of approximately 100,000 distinct CDR3 sequences, approximately 10% of them appearing once. Findings and limits, study-wide: Clones that shrank (day 15 to 85) were balanced CD4/CD8, whereas later expanders leaned CD4+. Detection of some responders pre-infection suggested pre-existing cross-reactive memory T cells participated.

The trim removed 3 bases at V and 7 bases at J, leaving 8 bases unmatched. CDR1 SGHVS and CDR2 FNYEAQ come from the germline V gene. The CDR3 has 15 amino acids. The chain uses TRBV7-6 and TRBJ2-1, with TRBD1 identical over 8 bases. The sequence was obtained from a man aged 18-30 years who had mild COVID-19 (a few samples of this study predate the infection). Cell type and time point are not known. The sample comprised PBMCs or a T cell subset sorted from them (not recorded which). CDR3 nucleotides: TGTGCCAGCAGCTTGAGAGGTCAGGGGGCGAATGAGCAGTTCTTC. Translating it yields CASSLRGQGANEQFF. Drawing the rest from reference TRBV7-6 and TRBJ2-1, the complete variable domain is GAGVSQSPRYKVTKRGQDVALRCDPISGHVSLYWYRQALGQGPEFLTYFNYEAQQDKSGLPNDRFSAERPEGSISTLTIQRTEQRDSAMYRCASSLRGQGANEQFFGPGTRLTVL.